This is a list of T cell receptor beta chains from one sample in a study of blood T cells in healthy people across ages. MiXCR, run by TCRdb on the 5' RACE reads, gives a single entry per CDR3 protein. The repertoire holds about 1.6 million distinct CDR3 sequences, with about 31% as singletons. Sequencing was carried out using blood. Receptors were obtained from a woman in her thirties in good health. Each CDR3 is given with its conserved first and last residue. The D gene is left open where the match is weak. A row's size may be missing; if present it is once, few, many or a size class.

abundance: few; d_gene: NA; v_gene: TRBV12-3/TRBV12-4; j_gene: TRBJ2-7; CDR3aa: CASSMDSSYEQYF; CDR3nt: TGTGCCAGCAGTATGGACAGCTCCTACGAGCAGTACTTC
abundance: few; d_gene: TRBD1; v_gene: TRBV5-1; j_gene: TRBJ2-1; CDR3aa: CASSLPSDRVINEQFF; CDR3nt: TGCGCCAGCAGCTTACCTTCTGACAGGGTCATCAATGAGCAGTTCTTC
abundance: few; d_gene: NA; v_gene: TRBV5-1; j_gene: TRBJ2-2; CDR3aa: CASANSTGELFF; CDR3nt: TGCGCCAGCGCTAATTCGACCGGGGAGCTGTTTTTT
abundance: few; d_gene: NA; v_gene: TRBV10-3; j_gene: TRBJ2-5; CDR3aa: CASNGRPEETQYF; CDR3nt: TGTGCCAGCAACGGGCGTCCCGAAGAGACCCAGTACTTC
abundance: few; d_gene: TRBD2; v_gene: TRBV30; j_gene: TRBJ2-7; CDR3aa: CAWSPGLAGGPYEQYF; CDR3nt: TGTGCCTGGAGTCCGGGACTAGCGGGAGGGCCCTACGAGCAGTACTTC
abundance: NA; d_gene: TRBD1; v_gene: TRBV7-9; j_gene: TRBJ2-5; CDR3aa: CASSTRQGTGTQYF; CDR3nt: TGTGCCAGCAGCACAAGACAGGGAACCGGGACCCAGTACTTC
abundance: NA; d_gene: NA; v_gene: TRBV9; j_gene: TRBJ1-3; CDR3aa: CASGVAGGTGNTIYF; CDR3nt: TGTGCCAGCGGCGTAGCTGGGGGGACTGGAAACACCATATATTTT
abundance: NA; d_gene: NA; v_gene: TRBV15; j_gene: TRBJ1-2; CDR3aa: CATSRDIGQGDGYTF; CDR3nt: TGTGCCACCAGCAGAGATATAGGGCAGGGAGATGGCTACACCTTC
abundance: NA; d_gene: NA; v_gene: TRBV2; j_gene: TRBJ2-1; CDR3aa: CASSPQKSNEQFF; CDR3nt: TGTGCCAGCAGTCCACAGAAAAGCAATGAGCAGTTCTTC
abundance: NA; d_gene: NA; v_gene: TRBV9; j_gene: TRBJ2-1; CDR3aa: CASSVDSGPEGEQFF; CDR3nt: TGTGCCAGCAGCGTCGATTCGGGCCCTGAGGGAGAGCAGTTCTTC
abundance: many; d_gene: TRBD2; v_gene: TRBV29-1; j_gene: TRBJ2-1; CDR3aa: CSVRLAVVNEQFF; CDR3nt: TGCAGCGTCCGGCTAGCGGTAGTAAATGAGCAGTTCTTC
abundance: many; d_gene: NA; v_gene: TRBV20-1; j_gene: TRBJ2-7; CDR3aa: CSATTKSSYEQYF; CDR3nt: TGCAGTGCTACGACTAAGAGCTCCTACGAGCAGTACTTC
abundance: few; d_gene: TRBD2; v_gene: TRBV24-1; j_gene: TRBJ2-1; CDR3aa: CATSDRTSGTYEQFF; CDR3nt: TGTGCCACCAGTGACAGGACTAGCGGGACGTATGAGCAGTTCTTC
abundance: many; d_gene: TRBD2; v_gene: TRBV7-2; j_gene: TRBJ2-1; CDR3aa: CASSPLAGGFNEQFF; CDR3nt: TGTGCCAGCAGCCCTCTAGCGGGAGGGTTCAATGAGCAGTTCTTC
abundance: NA; d_gene: NA; v_gene: TRBV5-1; j_gene: TRBJ1-5; CDR3aa: CASLEVRNQPQHF; CDR3nt: TGCGCCAGCTTGGAGGTGCGCAATCAGCCCCAGCATTTT
abundance: many; d_gene: NA; v_gene: TRBV12-3/TRBV12-4; j_gene: TRBJ1-5; CDR3aa: CASSLYEIGRGEKRIQPQHF; CDR3nt: TGTGCCAGCAGTTTATATGAGATTGGGAGGGGGGAGAAACGTATTCAGCCCCAGCATTTT
abundance: few; d_gene: NA; v_gene: TRBV5-4; j_gene: TRBJ2-3; CDR3aa: CASSLGAIPSTDTQYF; CDR3nt: TGTGCCAGCAGCTTGGGTGCGATCCCTAGCACAGATACGCAGTATTTT
abundance: NA; d_gene: NA; v_gene: TRBV11-2; j_gene: TRBJ2-3; CDR3aa: CASSLVLRGGPGVGTQYF; CDR3nt: TGTGCCAGCAGCTTAGTCCTACGCGGGGGCCCAGGCGTGGGTACGCAGTATTTT
abundance: many; d_gene: TRBD2; v_gene: TRBV29-1; j_gene: TRBJ2-1; CDR3aa: CSLIPGLANNEQFF; CDR3nt: TGCAGCCTCATACCGGGACTAGCGAACAATGAGCAGTTCTTC
abundance: NA; d_gene: NA; v_gene: TRBV12-3/TRBV12-4; j_gene: TRBJ2-1; CDR3aa: CASSLAGTYNEQVF; CDR3nt: TGTGCCAGCAGTCTTGCGGGTACCTACAATGAGCAGGTCTTC
abundance: NA; d_gene: TRBD1; v_gene: TRBV5-1; j_gene: TRBJ2-1; CDR3aa: CANSRIRQGALRTYNEQFF; CDR3nt: TGCGCCAACAGCCGTATCAGACAGGGGGCCCTACGAACCTACAATGAGCAGTTCTTC
abundance: NA; d_gene: NA; v_gene: TRBV27; j_gene: TRBJ2-1; CDR3aa: CASSYNPVGDGEQFF; CDR3nt: TGTGCCAGCAGTTATAATCCGGTGGGCGACGGTGAGCAGTTCTTC
abundance: NA; d_gene: NA; v_gene: TRBV3-1; j_gene: TRBJ1-4; CDR3aa: CASSQQDEKLFF; CDR3nt: TGTGCCAGCAGCCAACAGGATGAAAAACTGTTTTTT
abundance: NA; d_gene: TRBD1; v_gene: TRBV3-1; j_gene: TRBJ2-1; CDR3aa: CASSQDSGTGNYNEQFF; CDR3nt: TGTGCCAGCAGCCAGGATTCCGGGACAGGGAACTACAATGAGCAGTTCTTC
abundance: NA; d_gene: TRBD1; v_gene: TRBV5-6; j_gene: TRBJ1-5; CDR3aa: CASSLYRGGNQPQHF; CDR3nt: TGTGCCAGCAGCTTATACAGGGGTGGCAATCAGCCCCAGCATTTT
abundance: NA; d_gene: NA; v_gene: TRBV10-3; j_gene: TRBJ1-2; CDR3aa: CAISETLGVSHYGYTF; CDR3nt: TGTGCCATCAGTGAGACGTTGGGGGTTAGTCACTATGGCTACACCTTC
abundance: few; d_gene: NA; v_gene: TRBV6-2/TRBV6-3; j_gene: TRBJ2-7; CDR3aa: CANSPRANAIGQYF; CDR3nt: TGTGCCAACAGCCCCCGTGCGAATGCCATAGGGCAGTACTTC
abundance: NA; d_gene: NA; v_gene: TRBV27; j_gene: TRBJ2-1; CDR3aa: CASSLSLAYEQFF; CDR3nt: TGTGCCAGCAGTTTATCGCTAGCTTATGAGCAGTTCTTC
abundance: few; d_gene: TRBD1; v_gene: TRBV4-2; j_gene: TRBJ1-6; CDR3aa: CASSPRQGANNSPLHF; CDR3nt: TGTGCCAGCAGCCCCAGGCAGGGGGCGAATAATTCACCCCTCCACTTT